A selection of T cell receptor beta chains follows, all from one sample in a study of OX40 agonist ivuxolimab in advanced cancers. The table came from immunoSEQ multiplex PCR; TCRdb's copy has only in-frame clones and leaves some out. The sample records under 80,000 clones, more than 75% being singletons. The sequencing here drew on CD4+ or CD8+ T cells sorted from blood, taken in a trial of the OX40 agonist ivuxolimab. The receptor set was obtained from an adult with an advanced solid tumor such as melanoma, head and neck, liver or kidney cancer. Each CDR3 is given with its conserved first and last residue. A D gene is named only where the DNA matches it firmly. The size of a clone is reported for some rows only, either as once, few or many, or as a class for expanded clones.

TRBV27	TRBJ2-2	NA	NA	CASSYNTGELFF	TGTGCCAGCAGCTACAACACCGGGGAGCTGTTTTTT
TRBV2	TRBJ2-1	TRBD2	NA	CASSAGGGSSYNEQFF	TGTGCCAGCAGTGCGGGCGGGGGAAGCTCCTACAATGAGCAGTTCTTC
TRBV15	TRBJ2-6	TRBD2	NA	CATSRPGGAGANVLTF	TGTGCCACCAGCAGACCTGGGGGGGCTGGGGCCAACGTCCTGACTTTC
TRBV4-1	TRBJ1-4	NA	NA	CASSQDSRGRGEKLFF	TGCGCCAGCAGCCAAGATTCGCGGGGCAGGGGTGAAAAACTGTTTTTT
TRBV28	TRBJ2-7	TRBD2	few	CASFPLAGPLRQYF	TGTGCCAGCTTCCCCCTAGCGGGCCCTTTAAGGCAGTACTTC
TRBV6-5	TRBJ1-5	NA	NA	CASSYTGTGQPQHF	TGTGCCAGCAGCTATACAGGGACCGGTCAGCCCCAGCATTTT
TRBV19	TRBJ2-2	NA	NA	CASSPRAWNTGELFF	TGTGCCAGTAGTCCGAGGGCGTGGAACACCGGGGAGCTGTTTTTT
TRBV19	TRBJ2-1	NA	NA	CASRRIDEINNEQFF	TGTGCCAGTAGACGGATAGACGAAATTAACAATGAGCAGTTCTTC
TRBV5-1	TRBJ2-4	NA	NA	CASSFARQGGKNIQYF	TGCGCCAGCAGCTTCGCCAGACAGGGAGGCAAAAACATTCAGTACTTC
TRBV10-3	TRBJ2-7	TRBD2	few	CATTTSGGYEQYF	TGTGCCACTACGACTAGCGGGGGCTACGAGCAGTACTTC
TRBV11-2	TRBJ2-6	NA	NA	CASSLSGANVLTF	TGTGCCAGCAGCTTATCTGGGGCCAACGTCCTGACTTTC
TRBV9	TRBJ2-1	NA	NA	CASSVEGGRNNEQFF	TGTGCCAGCAGCGTAGAAGGGGGTCGGAACAATGAGCAGTTCTTC
TRBV2	TRBJ2-7	NA	NA	CASSPGVRGEQYF	TGTGCCAGCAGCCCCGGGGTTAGGGGCGAGCAGTACTTC
TRBV28	TRBJ1-1	NA	NA	CASSFNSGIEAFF	TGTGCCAGCAGTTTTAATTCAGGGATTGAAGCTTTCTTT
TRBV18	TRBJ2-2	TRBD2	NA	CASSPRLAVNTGELFF	TGTGCCAGCTCACCTAGACTAGCGGTAAACACCGGGGAGCTGTTTTTT
TRBV27	TRBJ2-2	TRBD2	NA	CASAFTSGANTGELFF	TGTGCCAGCGCCTTTACTAGCGGGGCGAACACCGGGGAGCTGTTTTTT
TRBV25-1	TRBJ1-1	TRBD1	NA	CASSGGQGAAFF	TGTGCCAGCAGTGGGGGACAGGGGGCAGCTTTCTTT
TRBV21-1	TRBJ1-1	NA	once	CASSNPSLQRQGSPPFMNTEAFF	TGTGCCAGCAGCAATCCCTCCCTTCAACGACAGGGAAGCCCGCCTTTCATGAACACTGAAGCTTTCTTT
TRBV29-1	TRBJ2-5	TRBD1	NA	CSVASLGTGGQETQYF	TGCAGCGTTGCCTCATTAGGGACAGGGGGTCAAGAGACCCAGTACTTC
TRBV7-2	TRBJ2-5	TRBD2	NA	CASSRALAGGETQYF	TGTGCCAGCAGCAGAGCCCTAGCGGGAGGCGAGACCCAGTACTTC
TRBV28	TRBJ1-5	TRBD1	NA	CASSLGDRPSQPQHF	TGTGCCAGCAGCCTAGGGGACAGACCCTCCCAACCCCAGCATTTT
TRBV28	TRBJ2-7	TRBD1	NA	CASSWGQGENEQYF	TGTGCCAGCAGTTGGGGACAGGGAGAGAATGAGCAGTACTTC
TRBV27	TRBJ2-2	NA	NA	CASRYGGTNTGELFF	TGTGCCAGCCGATATGGAGGGACGAACACCGGGGAGCTGTTTTTT
TRBV2	TRBJ2-1	TRBD1	NA	CASRGDRPERQFF	TGTGCCAGCAGGGGGGACAGGCCCGAGCGGCAGTTCTTC
TRBV5-1	TRBJ2-7	TRBD1	NA	CASSRTGVQGEQYF	TGCGCCAGCAGCAGGACAGGGGTCCAGGGCGAGCAGTACTTC
TRBV27	TRBJ2-2	NA	NA	CASSLRTLGSGELFF	TGTGCCAGCAGTTTAAGGACCCTAGGGTCCGGGGAGCTGTTTTTT
TRBV19	TRBJ2-7	NA	NA	CASSIAGTSYEQYF	TGTGCCAGTAGTATTGCGGGGACATCCTACGAGCAGTACTTC
TRBV28	TRBJ1-5	NA	NA	CASLPGGNQPQHF	TGTGCCAGCCTCCCCGGGGGGAATCAGCCCCAGCATTTT
TRBV6-5	TRBJ2-2	TRBD2	NA	CASSSSGSLQSGELFF	TGTGCCAGCAGTTCTAGCGGGAGTTTACAATCCGGGGAGCTGTTTTTT